A single sample is the source of the 31 T cell receptor beta chains below, sequenced in a study of cytomegalovirus exposure and HLA in healthy donors. PCR amplification relied on 60 Vbeta primers (plus 13 Jbeta primers). TCRdb's table, derived via immunoSEQ multiplex PCR, lists solely in-frame clones and lacks some. The sample carries about 150,000 clones, around 83% recorded once. The sample was PBMCs. The receptors originated from a woman between 18 and 29 years old in good health and CMV-seronegative.

As for this clone: The same CDR3 arises from other DNA sequences in this sample as well. V usage is TRBV9 and J usage is TRBJ2-1; tentatively, D is TRBD1 (5 bases). The CDR3 contains 11 residues. Germline assignment: CDR1 SGDLS and CDR2 YYNGEE. The ends were cut back, 4 bases at V and 10 bases at J, with 9 bases in the middle. CDR3 amino acids: CASSSQGEQFF. The DNA of the CDR3 is TGTGCCAGCAGCTCCCAGGGCGAGCAGTTCTTC.

The chain couples TRBV28 to TRBJ1-2; D perhaps matches TRBD1 (6 bases). V lost 4 bases and J 8 bases, leaving 11 bases between the germline ends. The CDR3 loop spans 12 amino acids. Germline assignment: CDR1 MDHEN and CDR2 SYDVKM. The CDR3 DNA follows: TGTGCCAGCAGTTCTACAGGGTCCGGCTACACCTTC. Protein product: CASSSTGSGYTF.

The chain is built from TRBV7-3 and TRBJ1-1; 7 nucleotides match TRBD1. Trimming cost V 0 bases and J 3 bases; bases outside gene matches: 4. The germline V gene has CDR1 SGHTA and CDR2 FQGTGA. The CDR3 totals 15 residues. CDR3 DNA sequence: TGTGCCAGCAGCTTAACGGGACAGACGGACACTGAAGCTTTCTTT. This sequence encodes CASSLTGQTDTEAFF.

Only one count was recorded for this clone. The chain recombines TRBV29-1 with TRBJ1-2; D is uncertain. The ends were cut back, 4 bases at V and 6 bases at J, with 18 bases in the middle. Germline lookup yields CDR1 SQVTM and CDR2 ANQGSEA. This CDR3 has 14 residues. CDR3 DNA: TGCAGCGTTGGAGACAAGTCCCCTTGGCATGGCTACACCTTC. It codes for CSVGDKSPWHGYTF.

The chain employs TRBV7-2 and TRBJ2-5, with 9 nucleotides matching TRBD2. TRBJ2-7 matches the DNA end more closely, so the J call is doubtful. Germline assignment: CDR1 SGHTA and CDR2 FQGNSA. The CDR3 consists of 14 residues. The CDR3, as DNA: TGTGCCAGCAGGTCAAGCGGGGGGTCCTACGAGCAGTACTTC. Translated: CASRSSGGSYEQYF.

The rearrangement links TRBV10-3 to TRBJ2-7, with TRBD1 matching 7 bases. The CDR3 totals 15 residues. With 3 bases clipped from V and 5 bases from J, the junction kept 10 bases outside the gene matches. The germline CDR1 and CDR2 sequences are ENHRY and SYGVKD. CDR3: CAISERRQGVHEQYF. DNA for the CDR3: TGTGCCATCAGTGAAAGGAGACAGGGCGTCCACGAGCAGTACTTC.

The rearrangement joins TRBV27 to TRBJ2-7; unclear D gene. The CDR3 is made up of 13 amino acids. Germline CDR1 MNHEY, CDR2 SMNVEV (reference sequence). V lost 1 base and J lost 1, with 5 bases in between. The CDR3 nucleotides read TGTGCCAGCAGTTTATTCCCTTCCTACGAGCAGTACTTC. Its protein is CASSLFPSYEQYF.

The chain is built from TRBV6-5 and TRBJ1-2; 9 positions agree with TRBD1. V lost 5 bases and J lost 4; bases outside the gene matches: 8. The germline V gene encodes CDR1 MNHEY and CDR2 SVGAGI. The CDR3 is made up of 15 amino acids. CDR3 DNA: TGTGCCAGCAGTAGATCGGACAGGGGCGGCTATGGCTACACCTTC. This sequence encodes CASSRSDRGGYGYTF.

The chain combines TRBV2 with TRBJ2-7; D is ambiguous. Germline V gene data show CDR1 as SNHLY and CDR2 as FYNNEI. V lost 6 bases, J lost 1 base, and 10 bases lay in between. This CDR3 has 13 residues. The CDR3 protein is CASSKVRSYEQYF. In DNA, the CDR3 is TGTGCCAGCAGCAAAGTGCGTTCCTACGAGCAGTACTTC. Based on the CDR3 plus reference TRBV2 and TRBJ2-7, the full variable domain is EPEVTQTPSHQVTQMGQEVILRCVPISNHLYFYWYRQILGQKVEFLVSFYNNEISEKSEIFDDQFSVERPDGSNFTLKIRSTKLEDSAMYFCASSKVRSYEQYFGPGTRLTVT.

This sequence joins TRBV5-4 and TRBJ2-7; 8 bases are a match to TRBD1. The CDR3 has 15 amino acids. Germline lookup yields CDR1 SGHNT and CDR2 YYREEE (reference sequence). V trimming: 0 bases; J trimming: 2 bases; junction bases outside the gene matches: 4. CDR3 loop: CASSLGNRGAYEQYF. CDR3 coding DNA: TGTGCCAGCAGCTTGGGGAACAGGGGGGCCTACGAGCAGTACTTC.

The rearrangement uses TRBV19 and TRBJ2-5; the match to TRBD2 covers 9 bases. Trimming cost V 6 bases and J 3 bases; bases outside gene matches: 5. Germline V gene lookup returns CDR1 LNHDA and CDR2 SQIVND (reference sequence). This CDR3 comprises 14 residues. CDR3: CASSNLAGKETQYF. The CDR3 DNA follows: TGTGCCAGTAGCAACCTAGCGGGAAAAGAGACCCAGTACTTC.

This clone was recorded a few times. The chain uses TRBV7-9 and TRBJ1-4, with 7 bases aligning to TRBD1. Germline V gene data show CDR1 as SEHNR and CDR2 as FQNEAQ (reference sequence). The CDR3 extends over 15 amino acids. J lost 7 bases, V lost 5 bases, and 10 bases had no gene match. The CDR3 nucleotides are TGTGCCAGCAGCGCCCGGACAGGAGTGCGTGAAAAACTGTTTTTT. This sequence encodes CASSARTGVREKLFF.

This chain uses TRBV30 with TRBJ2-7; TRBD1 matches 7 bases. The CDR3 is 11 residues long. The germline CDR1 and CDR2 sequences are GTSNPN and SVGIG (reference sequence). The CDR3 region is CAYRGAYEQYF. DNA of the CDR3: TGTGCTTACAGGGGAGCCTACGAGCAGTACTTC.

The chain links TRBV4-2 to TRBJ2-1, with 11 bases matching TRBD2. The CDR3 extends over 16 amino acids. Germline values: CDR1 LGHNA, CDR2 YNFKEQ. J was trimmed by 2 bases and V by 1 base; bases with no gene match: 1. CDR3 DNA: TGTGCCAGCAGCCAAGGACTAGCGGGGACCTACAATGAGCAGTTCTTC. Translated, it gives CASSQGLAGTYNEQFF.

J is TRBJ2-1 and V is TRBV18; TRBD2 matches at 8 bases. With 8 bases clipped from V and 7 bases from J, the junction kept 13 bases outside the gene matches. Germline loops: CDR1 KGHSH, CDR2 LQKENI. This CDR3 spans 15 amino acids. CDR3 loop: CASREAGVAWNEQFF. CDR3 sequence (DNA): TGTGCCAGCCGCGAAGCGGGAGTCGCTTGGAATGAGCAGTTCTTC.

The chain is built from TRBV7-6 and TRBJ1-2; D uncertain. The CDR3 covers 12 residues. CDR1 and CDR2 (germline): SGHVS, FNYEAQ. V was shortened by 1 base and J by 13 bases, with 13 bases between the two germline ends. The CDR3 nucleotides are TGTGCCAGCAGCTTAGGGCACCATTTCATCACCTTC. Translating it yields CASSLGHHFITF.

The chain has TRBV25-1 and TRBJ1-2; D gene ambiguous. V lost 3 bases, J lost 8 bases, and 7 bases lay in between. Germline CDR1 is MGHDK and CDR2 is SYGVNS. The CDR3 has 11 residues. CDR3 sequence (DNA): TGTGCCAGCAGTGAGACTGGGGGCTACACCTTC. Residues: CASSETGGYTF.

The rearrangement links TRBV5-1 to TRBJ2-5, with a weak D call TRBD2 (6 bases). Deletions cut 4 bases from V and 0 bases from J, with 13 bases between. The length of the CDR3 is 15 residues. Per germline, CDR1 SGHRS and CDR2 YFSETQ. CDR3 in amino acids: CASSRRDPHQETQYF. The CDR3 bases are TGCGCCAGCAGCCGGAGGGACCCGCACCAAGAGACCCAGTACTTC. The full variable domain, its missing parts supplied by reference TRBV5-1 and TRBJ2-5, is KAGVTQTPRYLIKTRGQQVTLSCSPISGHRSVSWYQQTPGQGLQFLFEYFSETQRNKGNFPGRFSGRQFSNSRSEMNVSTLELGDSALYLCASSRRDPHQETQYFGPGTRLLVL.

The CDR3 loop reads CASSLAAGASSYEQYF. The CDR3 coding sequence is TGTGCCAGCAGCTTAGCTGCGGGCGCGAGCTCCTACGAGCAGTACTTC. The J gene is TRBJ2-7, the V gene TRBV11-2; perhaps TRBD2 as D (5 bases). Germline V gene data show CDR1 as SGHAT and CDR2 as FQNNGV. There are 16 residues in the CDR3. Between the trimmed V and J ends, which lost 1 base and 0 bases, there was a span of 13 bases. The variable domain in full, with the rest retrieved from reference TRBV11-2 and TRBJ2-7, is EAGVAQSPRYKIIEKRQSVAFWCNPISGHATLYWYQQILGQGPKLLIQFQNNGVVDDSQLPKDRFSAERLKGVDSTLKIQPAKLEDSAVYLCASSLAAGASSYEQYFGPGTRLTVT.

The chain links TRBV2 to TRBJ2-3, with a possible D match to TRBD2 (7 bases). CDR3 size: 20 residues. V lost 6 bases to trimming and J lost 3 bases, with 31 bases between them. Germline loops: CDR1 SNHLY, CDR2 FYNNEI. CDR3 sequence reads: CASRRHTSLGGGPETDTQYF. The CDR3 DNA reads as TGTGCCAGCAGACGACATACTAGCTTGGGGGGGGGCCCGGAGACAGATACGCAGTATTTT.

The rearrangement uses TRBV28 and TRBJ2-1; D is perhaps TRBD1 (5 bases). The CDR3 loop spans 15 amino acids. V lost 4 bases, J lost 0 bases, and 10 bases lay in between. CDR1 and CDR2 (germline): MDHEN, SYDVKM. The DNA of the CDR3 is TGTGCCAGCAGTTCCACAGGTGGCTCCTACAATGAGCAGTTCTTC. It codes for CASSSTGGSYNEQFF.

J is TRBJ2-1 and V is TRBV19; 11 bases match TRBD2. With V trimmed by 4 bases and J by 7 bases, 6 bases remained unmatched. The germline V gene encodes CDR1 LNHDA and CDR2 SQIVND (reference sequence). The CDR3 has 15 residues. CDR3 DNA: TGTGCCAGTAGTACACTAGCGGGAGCTCGGAATGAGCAGTTCTTC. Amino acid sequence: CASSTLAGARNEQFF. Full variable domain (outside the CDR3, taken from reference TRBV19 and TRBJ2-1): DGGITQSPKYLFRKEGQNVTLSCEQNLNHDAMYWYRQDPGQGLRLIYYSQIVNDFQKGDIAEGYSVSREKKESFPLTVTSAQKNPTAFYLCASSTLAGARNEQFFGPGTRLTVL.

The chain links TRBV5-1 to TRBJ2-7; D unresolved. This CDR3 spans 16 amino acids. Germline V gives CDR1 SGHRS, CDR2 YFSETQ. The V and J ends lost 0 bases and 4 bases respectively, with 17 bases between them. This CDR3 is CASSLALSARSYEQYF. The CDR3 DNA sequence: TGCGCCAGCAGCTTGGCGCTGTCTGCCCGGTCTTACGAGCAGTACTTC.

This chain uses TRBV9 with TRBJ2-2; D is unresolved. Trimming removed 0 bases at V and 7 bases at J, with 7 bases between. The CDR3 has 13 amino acids. The germline gives CDR1 SGDLS, CDR2 YYNGEE. The CDR3 bases are TGTGCCAGCAGCGTAGTGGGCAGCGGGGAGCTGTTTTTT. Protein: CASSVVGSGELFF.

About this clone: A read error may account for a junction end that differs from germline. The gene calls are TRBV7-9 and TRBJ1-2; D unresolved. Germline assignment: CDR1 SEHNR and CDR2 FQNEAQ (reference sequence). The CDR3 contains 12 residues. CDR3 region: CSSSGQNYGYTF. The CDR3 DNA sequence: TGTTCCAGCAGCGGGCAGAACTATGGCTACACCTTC.

The chain has TRBV11-2 and TRBJ2-5, with a possible D match to TRBD2 (6 bases). The J call may be incorrect, as the DNA end agrees better with TRBJ2-7. Per the germline V gene, CDR1 is SGHAT and CDR2 is FQNNGV. The CDR3 is 15 residues long. The CDR3 is CASSKTDGGTYEQYF. The DNA of the CDR3 is TGTGCCAGCTCAAAAACGGACGGGGGAACCTACGAGCAGTACTTC.

V is TRBV19 and J is TRBJ1-2; 9 nucleotides match TRBD1. The CDR3 has 13 residues. Trimming at V came to 4 bases and at J to 3 bases, leaving 0 bases not matched to a gene. Germline V CDR1 and CDR2: LNHDA, SQIVND (reference sequence). This chain's CDR3 is CASSRQGDYGYTF. The CDR3 nucleotides are TGTGCCAGTAGTAGACAGGGGGACTATGGCTACACCTTC.

The chain combines TRBV9 with TRBJ2-3; 7 nucleotides line up with TRBD2. The germline V gene encodes CDR1 SGDLS and CDR2 YYNGEE. Trimming cost V 0 bases and J 2 bases; bases outside gene matches: 12. The CDR3 is 18 residues long. CDR3: CASSVGSWGGETTDTQYF. CDR3 nucleotides: TGTGCCAGCAGCGTAGGTTCCTGGGGGGGGGAGACCACAGATACGCAGTATTTT.

V gene TRBV19 combines with J gene TRBJ1-2, with D possibly being TRBD1 (5 bases). V lost 0 bases, J lost 2 bases, and 19 bases lay in between. Per germline, CDR1 LNHDA and CDR2 SQIVND (reference sequence). This CDR3 is 18 amino acids long. CDR3 sequence (DNA): TGTGCCAGTAGTATAGATCTGGAATCGTGGGGCAAGAACTATGGCTACACCTTC. This translates into CASSIDLESWGKNYGYTF. The full variable domain, in which reference TRBV19 and TRBJ1-2 provide the parts outside the CDR3, is DGGITQSPKYLFRKEGQNVTLSCEQNLNHDAMYWYRQDPGQGLRLIYYSQIVNDFQKGDIAEGYSVSREKKESFPLTVTSAQKNPTAFYLCASSIDLESWGKNYGYTFGSGTRLTVV.

The chain uses TRBV6-1 and TRBJ2-1; 13 positions match TRBD2. The CDR3 sequence is 17 residues long. The V segment lost 2 bases and the J segment 8 bases; nucleotides outside the gene matches: 9. In germline, CDR1 is MNHNS, CDR2 SASEGT. Here the CDR3 reads CASSERVTSGRADEQFF. CDR3 DNA: TGTGCCAGCAGTGAACGAGTAACTAGCGGGAGGGCAGATGAGCAGTTCTTC.

The chain recombines TRBV10-3 with TRBJ2-5; no firm D call. CDR3 length: 14 residues. The germline V gene encodes CDR1 ENHRY and CDR2 SYGVKD. The V and J ends lost 0 bases and 0 bases respectively, with 5 bases between them. The CDR3 sequence is CAISESEYQETQYF. The CDR3, as DNA: TGTGCCATCAGTGAGTCGGAGTACCAAGAGACCCAGTACTTC.